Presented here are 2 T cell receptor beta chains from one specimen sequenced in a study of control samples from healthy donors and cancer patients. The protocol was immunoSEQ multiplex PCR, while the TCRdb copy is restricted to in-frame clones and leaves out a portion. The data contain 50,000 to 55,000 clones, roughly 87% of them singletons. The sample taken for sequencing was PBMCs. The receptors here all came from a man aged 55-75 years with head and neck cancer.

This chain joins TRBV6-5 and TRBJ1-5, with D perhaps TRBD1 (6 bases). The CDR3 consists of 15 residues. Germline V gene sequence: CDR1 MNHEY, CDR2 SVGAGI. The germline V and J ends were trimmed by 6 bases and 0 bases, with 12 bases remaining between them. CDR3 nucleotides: TGTGCCAGCAGGGACAGCTCGATTAGCAATCAGCCCCAGCATTTT. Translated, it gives CASRDSSISNQPQHF.

The CDR3 here is CASSLVGATNEKLFF. CDR3 coding DNA: TGTGCCAGCAGCTTAGTTGGGGCAACTAATGAAAAACTGTTTTTT. This chain uses TRBV7-9 with TRBJ1-4; D uncertain. The CDR3 sequence is 15 residues long. V was pared by 1 base and J by 0 bases, with 6 bases between. Germline values: CDR1 SEHNR, CDR2 FQNEAQ (reference sequence).